A selection of T cell receptor beta chains follows, all from one sample in a study of blood T cells in healthy people across ages. TCRdb passed the 5' RACE reads through MiXCR, listing each CDR3 protein once. The repertoire includes 1.5 million to 2 million distinct CDR3 sequences, roughly 50% of them detected once, and over 2% sits in the top ten. Sequenced: blood. Source of these receptors: a woman in her forties in good health. Each CDR3 is given with its conserved first and last residue. D genes are given only for firm matches. Clone sizes are given selectively: once, few, many, or a class where the clone is expanded.

j_call,clone_size,v_call,d_call,cdr3_aa,cdr3_nt
TRBJ2-5,NA,TRBV20-1,TRBD1,CSAGRGQGETQYF,TGCAGTGCCGGGCGCGGACAGGGAGAGACCCAGTACTTC
TRBJ1-2,NA,TRBV5-1,NA,CASSPTRGAGYGYTF,TGCGCCAGCAGCCCAACTCGGGGGGCCGGCTATGGCTACACCTTC
TRBJ1-2,NA,TRBV9,TRBD1,CASSARDSPNYGYTF,TGTGCCAGCAGCGCTCGGGACAGTCCCAACTATGGCTACACCTTC
TRBJ1-1,NA,TRBV4-2,NA,CASSQNTGLNTEAFF,TGTGCCAGCAGCCAAAATACAGGGCTGAACACTGAAGCTTTCTTT
TRBJ2-5,once,TRBV29-1,TRBD2,CSVEEGQRGNEQYF,TGCAGCGTTGAAGAAGGCCAGCGGGGGAATGAGCAGTACTTC
TRBJ2-7,NA,TRBV29-1,NA,CSVDGGRYEQYF,TGCAGCGTTGACGGCGGACGCTACGAGCAGTACTTC
TRBJ2-7,NA,TRBV6-2/TRBV6-3,NA,CASSYSGIYEQYF,TGTGCCAGCAGTTACTCGGGTATCTACGAGCAGTACTTC
TRBJ2-1,NA,TRBV24-1,TRBD1,CATSRTGVGEQFF,TGTGCCACCAGTCGGACAGGGGTGGGTGAGCAGTTCTTC
TRBJ2-4,few,TRBV9,TRBD2,CASSVGGGLARDIQYF,TGTGCCAGCAGCGTAGGTGGGGGACTAGCGAGGGACATTCAGTACTTC
TRBJ2-5,few,TRBV7-2,TRBD1,CASSPNPGTGGETQYF,TGTGCCAGCAGTCCTAATCCCGGGACAGGGGGAGAGACCCAGTACTTC
TRBJ2-7,few,TRBV27,NA,CASSSAGSEDYEQYF,TGTGCCAGCAGTTCCGCCGGGTCAGAAGACTACGAGCAGTACTTC
TRBJ2-5,few,TRBV9,TRBD2,CASSVGAGGLQQETQYF,TGTGCCAGCAGCGTAGGGGCGGGGGGACTCCAACAAGAGACCCAGTACTTC
TRBJ2-5,NA,TRBV7-7,NA,CASSLAMSGRGGETQYF,TGTGCTAGCAGCTTAGCGATGTCGGGACGAGGCGGGGAGACCCAGTACTTC
TRBJ2-7,NA,TRBV10-1,NA,CASSDGDRAYEQYF,TGCGCCAGCAGTGACGGAGACAGAGCCTACGAGCAGTACTTC
TRBJ1-6,NA,TRBV7-9,NA,CASSLGSGGRESPLHF,TGTGCCAGCAGCTTAGGTTCCGGGGGGCGCGAGTCACCCCTCCACTTT
TRBJ1-4,NA,TRBV9,NA,CASSVGGDSNEKLFF,TGTGCCAGCAGCGTAGGCGGAGATTCTAATGAAAAACTGTTTTTT
TRBJ2-1,NA,TRBV11-2,TRBD2,CASSLGGQAGGSRNEQFF,TGTGCCAGCAGCTTAGGAGGGCAAGCGGGGGGCAGTCGCAATGAGCAGTTCTTC
TRBJ2-7,NA,TRBV12-3/TRBV12-4,TRBD2,CASSPHPGTSGTHEQYF,TGTGCCAGCAGTCCTCATCCCGGGACTAGCGGGACTCACGAGCAGTACTTC
TRBJ2-3,few,TRBV4-1,TRBD1,CASSQAGTGADTQYF,TGCGCCAGCAGCCAAGCCGGGACAGGGGCAGATACGCAGTATTTT
TRBJ2-5,few,TRBV7-9,TRBD1,CASRPFGTGGIILRETQYF,TGTGCCAGCAGACCGTTCGGGACAGGCGGGATTATTTTGAGAGAGACCCAGTACTTC
TRBJ2-1,once,TRBV6-5,NA,CASRLKTNEQFF,TGTGCCAGCAGACTGAAAACTAATGAGCAGTTCTTC
TRBJ2-1,once,TRBV5-1,NA,CASRVRESSYNEQFF,TGCGCCAGCCGCGTGAGGGAAAGCTCCTACAATGAGCAGTTCTTC
TRBJ2-5,NA,TRBV24-1,TRBD1,CATSDRTGPTLQETQYF,TGTGCCACCAGTGATCGGACAGGACCTACATTACAAGAGACCCAGTACTTC
TRBJ1-1,NA,TRBV27,NA,CASSLFRAMNTEAFF,TGTGCCAGCAGTTTATTTCGAGCGATGAACACTGAAGCTTTCTTT
TRBJ2-7,NA,TRBV11-2,NA,CASSRTEYYEQYF,TGTGCCAGCAGCCGGACAGAATACTACGAGCAGTACTTC
TRBJ2-7,NA,TRBV4-1,NA,CASSQTIISLTYEQYF,TGCGCCAGCAGCCAGACAATCATCTCGTTGACCTACGAGCAGTACTTC
TRBJ1-1,NA,TRBV29-1,NA,CSARVGSTEAFF,TGCAGCGCTCGAGTTGGGTCTACTGAAGCTTTCTTT
TRBJ2-3,NA,TRBV4-3,TRBD2,CASSQEERGGADTQYF,TGCGCCAGCAGCCAAGAAGAGCGGGGGGGCGCAGATACGCAGTATTTT
TRBJ2-4,NA,TRBV5-1,TRBD2,CASSLSSGGKNIQYF,TGCGCCAGCAGCTTGTCTAGCGGGGGGAAAAACATTCAGTACTTC